The 3 T cell receptor beta chains below were found in one sample sequenced in a study of identical twins. In TCRdb, the 5' RACE reads were re-called with MiXCR into one record per CDR3 protein. This sample has about 660,000 distinct CDR3 sequences; roughly 8% occur once, and the top ten carry 0.8% to 1%. The sample was also linked to a second study, of yellow fever vaccine responses in identical twins.

Sequencing was performed on PBMCs. The source is a woman aged 18-30 years in good health.

This clonotype was seen repeatedly, ten times or more. CDR3 coding DNA: TGCGCCAGCAGCCAAGATGCCAGCGGACTTTACAATGAGCAGTTCTTC. This codes for CASSQDASGLYNEQFF. This chain connects TRBV4-1 to TRBJ2-1; a weak D match, TRBD2 (5 bases). The CDR3 runs 16 residues. With 0 bases removed from V and 4 bases from J, the gap between germline ends came to 13 bases. From germline, CDR1 is MGHRA and CDR2 YSYEKL.

This clonotype was observed a few times. This chain uses TRBV5-8 with TRBJ2-7, with 11 positions matching TRBD1. The CDR3 is 16 amino acids. V lost 2 bases and J lost 3; bases outside the gene matches: 7. Germline CDR1 is SGHTS and CDR2 is YDEGEE. CDR3 bases: TGTGCCAGCAGCTTTTTGCCGGGGACAGGGGGCTACGAGCAGTACTTC. Protein: CASSFLPGTGGYEQYF.

The genes are TRBV27 and TRBJ2-7; TRBD1 agrees at 7 bases. This CDR3 is built from 14 residues. The V gene end was trimmed by 8 bases and the J gene end by 7 bases; junction bases not matched to a gene: 14. From germline, CDR1 is MNHEY and CDR2 SMNVEV (reference sequence). CDR3 in DNA: TGTGCCAGCTCTCAACTCGACAGGGTAGGAGAGCAGTACTTC. Its translation: CASSQLDRVGEQYF.